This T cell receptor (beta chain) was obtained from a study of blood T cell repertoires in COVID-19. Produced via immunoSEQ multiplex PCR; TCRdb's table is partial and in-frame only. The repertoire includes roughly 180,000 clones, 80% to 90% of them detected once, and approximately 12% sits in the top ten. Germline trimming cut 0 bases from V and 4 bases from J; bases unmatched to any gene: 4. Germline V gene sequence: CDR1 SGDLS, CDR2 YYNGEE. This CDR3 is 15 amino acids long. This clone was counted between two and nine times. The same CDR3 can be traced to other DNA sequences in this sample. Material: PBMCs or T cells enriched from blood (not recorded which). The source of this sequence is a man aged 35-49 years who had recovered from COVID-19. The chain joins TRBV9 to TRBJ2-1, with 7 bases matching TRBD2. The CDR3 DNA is TGTGCCAGCAGCGTAGGGCTAGCGGAGTACAATGAGCAGTTCTTC. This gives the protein CASSVGLAEYNEQFF.